A selection of T cell receptor beta chains follows, all from one sample in a study of chemoradiotherapy in HPV16-positive cancers. Some clones are missing from TCRdb's copy, which holds only in-frame ones; the method was immunoSEQ multiplex PCR. The sample lists about 12,000 clones; roughly 90% were seen once. The specimen was collected from a patient who underwent chemoradiotherapy. The receptors were sampled from a human donor with HPV-associated anogenital cancer. The CDR3 runs from the conserved cysteine through the conserved F or W. The order of the fields is D gene, J gene, V gene, clone size, CDR3 protein, CDR3 DNA. The D gene is left open where the match is weak. Size values are once, few and many counts, or a class for expanded clones, and some rows have none.

>TRBD2|TRBJ2-1|TRBV5-1|.
CASGYTGGSHEQFF
TGCGCCAGCGGGTATACGGGGGGGAGTCATGAGCAGTTCTTC
>TRBD1|TRBJ1-1|TRBV10-2|few
CASSADRGLAFF
TGCGCCAGCAGTGCGGACAGGGGGCTGGCTTTCTTT
>TRBD1|TRBJ1-1|TRBV6-5|once
CASSYSSGGTEAFF
TGTGCCAGCAGTTACTCGTCAGGGGGCACTGAAGCTTTCTTT
>.|TRBJ1-2|TRBV6-5|.
CASSYGGPGYGYTF
TGTGCCAGCAGTTACGGAGGGCCCGGCTATGGCTACACCTTC
>TRBD2|TRBJ2-1|TRBV5-1|.
CASSWEGLAGGREQFF
TGCGCCAGCAGCTGGGAGGGACTAGCGGGGGGGAGGGAGCAGTTCTTC
>.|TRBJ2-7|TRBV6-1|.
CASTRPATYEQYF
TGTGCCAGCACCCGCCCAGCGACCTACGAGCAGTACTTC
>.|TRBJ2-1|TRBV6-4|.
CASSGGYNEQFF
TGTGCCAGCAGTGGGGGTTACAATGAGCAGTTCTTC
>TRBD2|TRBJ2-1|TRBV29-1|.
CSGTSGIGGEQFF
TGCAGCGGGACTAGCGGGATAGGTGGTGAGCAGTTCTTC
>.|TRBJ1-2|TRBV7-9|.
CASSLPRGGGYNYGYTF
TGTGCCAGCAGCTTGCCCCGAGGGGGGGGGTATAACTATGGCTACACCTTC
>.|TRBJ1-2|TRBV19|.
CASSLNYGYTF
TGTGCCAGTAGTCTGAACTATGGCTACACCTTC
>.|TRBJ2-1|TRBV14|few
CASSQEVLLNNEQFF
TGTGCCAGCAGCCAAGAGGTATTGCTAAACAATGAGCAGTTCTTC
>.|TRBJ2-7|TRBV14|.
CASSQDHSTVSYEQYF
TGTGCCAGCAGCCAAGACCACTCAACGGTGTCCTACGAGCAGTACTTC
>TRBD1|TRBJ1-4|TRBV10-3|.
CAISESDRGSEKLFF
TGTGCCATCAGTGAGTCGGACAGGGGGTCGGAAAAACTGTTTTTT
>.|TRBJ1-1|TRBV6-5|once
CASSYIQATLNTEAFF
TGTGCCAGCAGTTACATACAGGCAACCCTGAACACTGAAGCTTTCTTT
>TRBD1|TRBJ2-2|TRBV2|.
CASSWYRQGHTGELFF
TGTGCCAGCAGTTGGTACCGACAGGGGCACACCGGGGAGCTGTTTTTT
>.|TRBJ2-1|TRBV29-1|.
CSVDKLFYNEQFF
TGCAGCGTTGACAAACTCTTTTACAATGAGCAGTTCTTC
>.|TRBJ2-7|TRBV23-1|.
CASSQIRPYEQYF
TGCGCCAGCAGTCAGATTCGGCCCTACGAGCAGTACTTC
>.|TRBJ2-1|TRBV10-2|.
CASSDSRVQFF
TGCGCCAGCAGTGATTCCAGGGTGCAGTTCTTC
>.|TRBJ2-2|TRBV7-2|.
CASSSINTGELFF
TGTGCCAGCAGCTCCATCAACACCGGGGAGCTGTTTTTT
>TRBD2|TRBJ2-1|TRBV2|.
CASRRLATNNEQFF
TGTGCCAGCAGAAGACTAGCGACAAACAATGAGCAGTTCTTC
>TRBD1|TRBJ1-6|TRBV9|.
CASSVSGQGADNSPLHF
TGTGCCAGCAGCGTCTCGGGACAGGGGGCTGATAATTCACCCCTCCACTTT
>TRBD2|TRBJ2-1|TRBV25-1|.
CASSGQGLATVLYNEQFF
TGTGCCAGCAGTGGGCAAGGACTAGCGACCGTCTTATACAATGAGCAGTTCTTC
>.|TRBJ2-6|TRBV11-1|.
CASSFSGANVLTF
TGTGCCAGCAGCTTCTCTGGGGCCAACGTCCTGACTTTC
>.|TRBJ1-5|TRBV4-1|.
CASSQAHPTDSNQPQHF
TGCGCCAGCAGCCAAGCCCATCCGACAGATAGCAATCAGCCCCAGCATTTT
>TRBD1|TRBJ2-3|TRBV6-4|.
CASSVTGDSTDTQYF
TGTGCCAGCAGCGTTACAGGGGACAGCACAGATACGCAGTATTTT